This TCR beta chain was retrieved from a study of blood T cell repertoires in COVID-19. Across the whole study: COVID-19 samples collected from the United States, Italy and Spain covered acute and convalescent phases.

Authors' methods: Reference gene primer amplification gave estimated nucleated cell counts. The method was immunoSEQ multiplex PCR; TCRdb's version includes in-frame clones alone and lacks a portion of them. V and J calls and clone size are given by that table; D and trimming were obtained from the DNA. The sample contains around 45,000 clones, roughly four fifths of which appear only once. Germline V gene sequence: CDR1 SGHTA, CDR2 FQGNSA. The J segment lost 1 base and the V segment lost 8 bases, leaving 6 bases of the junction unmatched. The CDR3 length is 14 residues. Sequencing was carried out using peripheral blood. This rearrangement joins TRBV7-2 to TRBJ2-3; 7 nucleotides line up with TRBD1. This clonotype originated in an older woman with acute or convalescent COVID-19. The CDR3 here is CASEGARGTDTQYF. As DNA, the CDR3 is TGTGCCAGCGAGGGGGCGAGGGGCACAGATACGCAGTATTTT.